This T cell receptor beta chain was sequenced during a study of blood T cell repertoires in COVID-19. Germline CDR1 MNHNY, CDR2 SVGAGI (reference sequence). This CDR3 has 12 residues. Trimming removed 11 bases from V and 5 bases from J; junction bases left unmatched: 7. TCRdb's table, derived via immunoSEQ multiplex PCR, lists solely in-frame clones and lacks some. Of 70,000 to 75,000 clones in the sample, 82% were seen once. The sequencing input was peripheral blood. The V gene is TRBV6-6, the J gene TRBJ1-1; TRBD1 agrees at 8 bases. The TCR sequence derives from a woman aged 60-75 years with acute or convalescent COVID-19. This chain's CDR3 is CASRTGLTEAFF. The CDR3 nucleotides read TGTGCCTCACGGACAGGGTTAACTGAAGCTTTCTTT.